This T cell receptor beta chain was sequenced for a study of tumor and adjacent non-tumor tissue in lung cancer. About the research overall: Patients were aged roughly 30 to 76, 9 to 10 men and about 5 women, stage I to III.

The template was RNA from unsorted bulk tissue. Between August and November 2014, newly diagnosed, chemotherapy-naive lung cancer patients underwent thoracic surgery in China. This CDR3 region has 14 residues. CDR1 SGHAT and CDR2 FQNNGV come from the germline V gene. Details on this clonotype: The antigen is undetermined. Relative to the germline gene, one junction end is altered; a read error may explain this.

Study outcomes and limitations: Patients with more diverse tumor TCRs had worse survival. Tumor tissue had significantly higher TCR diversity than normal lung.

The library came from three nested PCR rounds adapted from ARM-PCR protocols. TCRdb reprocessed the multiplex PCR reads via MiXCR and lists one record per CDR3 protein. The table lists over 110,000 distinct CDR3 sequences, roughly 66% of them singletons, with 15% to 20% in the top ten. The source material was lung tumor tissue. The chain carries TRBV11-2 and TRBJ1-6; D is uncertain. The receptor was isolated from a man aged 55 to 70 with small cell lung cancer. CDR3 nucleotides: TGTGCCATCAGCTTACCACAGTCTAATTCACTCCTCCACTTT. Translated, it gives CAISLPQSNSLLHF.